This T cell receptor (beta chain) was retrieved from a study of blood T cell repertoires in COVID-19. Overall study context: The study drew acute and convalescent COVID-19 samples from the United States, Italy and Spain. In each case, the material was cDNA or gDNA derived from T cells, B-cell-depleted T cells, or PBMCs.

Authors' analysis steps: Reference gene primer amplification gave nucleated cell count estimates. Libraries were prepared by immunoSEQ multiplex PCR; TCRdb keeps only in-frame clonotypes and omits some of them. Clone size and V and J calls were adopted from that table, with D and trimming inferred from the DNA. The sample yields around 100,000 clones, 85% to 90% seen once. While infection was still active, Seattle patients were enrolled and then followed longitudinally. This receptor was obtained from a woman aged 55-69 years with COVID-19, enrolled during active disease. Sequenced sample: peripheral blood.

CDR3 sequence reads: CAISERQGTNQPQHF. DNA of the CDR3: TGTGCCATCAGTGAGCGACAGGGTACCAATCAGCCCCAGCATTTT. This chain connects TRBV10-3 to TRBJ1-5, with 7 nucleotides matching TRBD1. This CDR3 has 15 residues. Germline V lookup: CDR1 ENHRY, CDR2 SYGVKD. The J segment lost 3 bases and the V segment lost 2 bases, leaving 4 bases of the junction unmatched.